This T cell receptor (beta chain) originates from a study of cytotoxic CD8 clonotypes in ibrutinib-treated CLL. Study overall: The cohort had around 10 relapsed/refractory and some 14 treatment-naive patients, 17 IGHV unmutated.

Germline trimming cut 8 bases from V and 1 base from J; bases unmatched to any gene: 18. Per the germline V gene, CDR1 is SNHLY and CDR2 is FYNNEI. CDR3 length equals 18 residues. This clone was recorded a few times. Sequenced by immunoSEQ multiplex PCR; TCRdb stores in-frame clones only, minus some. The sample lists tens of thousands of clones, roughly nine tenths occurring once. The source is a human donor with chronic lymphocytic leukemia. The specimen comprised PBMCs, sampled after 12 months of ibrutinib treatment. The chain carries TRBV2 and TRBJ2-3, with 7 nucleotides matching TRBD1. DNA for the CDR3: TGTGCCAGCGAAAACAGGGGTCTTCGTGGCGGTCGCACAGATACGCAGTATTTT. It encodes CASENRGLRGGRTDTQYF.